This T cell receptor beta chain derives from a study of patients and donors after allogeneic stem cell transplantation. The CDR3 runs to 14 residues. With 2 bases removed from V and 9 bases from J, the gap between germline ends came to 14 bases. Germline-derived CDR1 and CDR2 are SGHDN and FVKESK. TCRdb called the RT-PCR reads again in MiXCR, with one record for every CDR3 protein. The sample has hundreds of thousands of distinct CDR3 sequences; 15% to 20% are singletons. This chain joins TRBV14 and TRBJ2-1; the D gene is possibly TRBD1 (6 bases). The source is a human donor who was either an allogeneic HSCT recipient or a stem cell or donor lymphocyte infusion donor (not recorded which). It is not recorded whose cells these are; they may come from a transplant donor. Sequences were obtained from blood, either unsorted or a sorted T cell fraction (not recorded which). The CDR3 bases are TGTGCCAGCAGCCAACCTAACAGGGCCGGTGAGCAGTTCTTC. It specifies CASSQPNRAGEQFF. The whole variable domain, filled in from reference TRBV14 and TRBJ2-1, reads EAGVTQFPSHSVIEKGQTVTLRCDPISGHDNLYWYRRVMGKEIKFLLHFVKESKQDESGMPNNRFLAERTGGTYSTLKVQPAELEDSGVYFCASSQPNRAGEQFFGPGTRLTVL.